Listed below are T cell receptor beta chains from one sample, sequenced in a study of blood T cell repertoires in COVID-19. The table came from immunoSEQ multiplex PCR; TCRdb's copy has only in-frame clones and leaves some out. The table has about 220,000 clones, 86% seen once; the top ten hold over 3%. What was sequenced was PBMCs or T cells enriched from blood (not recorded which). The receptors stem from a woman aged 40 to 49 with acute COVID-19. Each CDR3 is given with its conserved first and last residue. The D gene is left open where the match is weak. Clone size is given for some rows only: seen once, a few or many times, or a class if the clone is expanded.

size	V	D	J	DNA	CDR3
-	TRBV19	-	TRBJ1-1	TGTGCAGGGGGATCGAGCACTGAAGCTTTCTTT	CAGGSSTEAFF
-	TRBV27	TRBD2	TRBJ2-2	TGTGCCAGCAGGGGACTTAGCGGGGGGCGCGGGGAGCTGTTTTTT	CASRGLSGGRGELFF
few	TRBV10-2	-	TRBJ2-1	TGCGCCAGCAGTGACACCTATTACAATGAGCAGTTCTTC	CASSDTYYNEQFF
-	TRBV27	TRBD1	TRBJ2-1	TGTGCCAGCAGTTTACTGGGGACAGTCGTCCAATTCTACAATGAGCAGTTCTTC	CASSLLGTVVQFYNEQFF
-	TRBV9	TRBD1	TRBJ2-2	TGTGCCAGCAGTGGGGGACAGCACCCCGGGGAGCTGTTTTTT	CASSGGQHPGELFF
-	TRBV2	-	TRBJ1-5	TGTGCCAGCACGCAAACAGGGAACGGCCAGCCCCAGCATTTT	CASTQTGNGQPQHF
-	TRBV19	TRBD1	TRBJ1-1	TGTGCCAGTAGTATAATCGGGACAGGGGTAACTGAAGCTTTCTTT	CASSIIGTGVTEAFF
-	TRBV7-9	-	TRBJ1-1	TGTGCCAGCAGCTCCGGTGAGGGAGGGTCTGAAGCTTTCTTT	CASSSGEGGSEAFF
few	TRBV2	TRBD1	TRBJ1-2	TGTGCCAGCGTAATGACAGGGATCGTTGGCTACACCTTC	CASVMTGIVGYTF
-	TRBV4-1	-	TRBJ2-5	TGCGCCAGCAGCCAAGATGGGCGGGGTGAGACCCAGTACTTC	CASSQDGRGETQYF
-	TRBV13	TRBD2	TRBJ2-1	TGTGCCAGCGGTCAGCGGGGGGGCAACAATGAGCAGTTCTTC	CASGQRGGNNEQFF
-	TRBV5-4	-	TRBJ1-4	TGTGCCAGCAGCTTGAAACAGGGAGTAGGGGAAAAACTGTTTTTT	CASSLKQGVGEKLFF
once	TRBV19	TRBD1	TRBJ1-1	TGTGCCAGTAGTAGCACTCGAGGACAGGGGGTTTCGAGCGCTTTCTTT	CASSSTRGQGVSSAFF
few	TRBV5-1	-	TRBJ1-1	TGCGCCAGCAGCTTGGTGCAGGGCACTGAAGCTTTCTTT	CASSLVQGTEAFF
-	TRBV7-9	-	TRBJ1-6	TGTGCCAGCAGCTTAGTATCCCAGGGCGGCGGCTATAATTCACCCCTCCACTTT	CASSLVSQGGGYNSPLHF
-	TRBV24-1	-	TRBJ1-1	TGTGCCACCAGGGGTCGGCGGGAAACTGAAGCTTTCTTT	CATRGRRETEAFF
-	TRBV10-1	TRBD2	TRBJ2-3	TGCGCCAGCAGTGATAGACTAGCGGGCACAGATACGCAGTATTTT	CASSDRLAGTDTQYF
-	TRBV12-5	-	TRBJ2-5	TGTGCTAGTGGTTTGGACGGCGGACAAGAGACCCAGTACTTC	CASGLDGGQETQYF
-	TRBV3-1/TRBV3-2	TRBD1	TRBJ1-6	TGTGCCAGCAGCCAAGCGCGCCCACAGGGGGGAGCACCCCTCCACTTT	CASSQARPQGGAPLHF
once	TRBV2	TRBD1	TRBJ1-2	TGTGCCAGCAGGGACAGGATGGATGGCTACACCTTC	CASRDRMDGYTF
-	TRBV19	-	TRBJ1-5	TGTGCCAGTAGTGTGGACAATGGGGGCAATCAGCCCCAGCATTTT	CASSVDNGGNQPQHF
-	TRBV27	TRBD1	TRBJ2-5	TGTGCCAGCTCGGGGACAGGGGCAGGACAAGAGACCCAGTACTTC	CASSGTGAGQETQYF
-	TRBV15	TRBD1	TRBJ1-5	TGTGCCACCAGCAGACTTGAGACAGGGGACCAGCCCCAGCATTTT	CATSRLETGDQPQHF
-	TRBV6-5	TRBD1	TRBJ1-6	TGTGCCAGCCATGGGACAGATAATTCACCCCTCCACTTT	CASHGTDNSPLHF
-	TRBV7-9	-	TRBJ1-2	TGTGCCAGCAGCTTGATGGAGGGGATCTATGGCTACACCTTC	CASSLMEGIYGYTF
-	TRBV5-4	-	TRBJ1-3	TGTGCCAGCAGCCGAAGGCTGGGGAGCTCTGGAAACACCATATATTTT	CASSRRLGSSGNTIYF
-	TRBV9	-	TRBJ1-1	TGTGCCAGCAGCGCGGAGACGATGAACACTGAAGCTTTCTTT	CASSAETMNTEAFF
-	TRBV7-9	-	TRBJ2-1	TGTGCCAGCAGCCCTATCCCAGGCGACCTTTACAATGAGCAGTTCTTC	CASSPIPGDLYNEQFF
-	TRBV7-8	TRBD1	TRBJ1-1	TGTGCCAGCAGCCCCCGACCGGAGGGGGCCGGCACTGAAGCTTTCTTT	CASSPRPEGAGTEAFF
-	TRBV14	TRBD1	TRBJ1-4	TGTGCCAGCAGCCCGCGCCCCCTACAGGGGAGTTCTTACGGGGAAAAACTGTTTTTT	CASSPRPLQGSSYGEKLFF
-	TRBV9	TRBD2	TRBJ2-1	TGTGCCAGCAGCGTAGCTTATTGGCGGGGGGGCGGCGATGAGCAGTTCTTC	CASSVAYWRGGGDEQFF
-	TRBV7-9	-	TRBJ1-6	-	CASSSSGGRGSPLHF
once	TRBV3-1/TRBV3-2	-	TRBJ1-4	TGTGCCAGCAGCTTAGGGGGTTACGGTGAAAAACTGTTTTTT	CASSLGGYGEKLFF